Each of the 8 T cell receptor beta chains below was sequenced from the same sample in a study of Graves' ophthalmopathy and Graves' hyperthyroidism. The authors amplified TCR beta CDR3 regions from RNA transcripts. After a first-round RT-PCR with HTBI primers, a second-round multiplex PCR was run. A single record per CDR3 protein comes from TCRdb applying MiXCR to the multiplex PCR reads. The sample has about 500,000 distinct CDR3 sequences, 35% to 45% seen once; the top ten hold less than 4.5%. Sequences were obtained from peripheral blood or thyroid tissue (not recorded which). The source of these receptors is an adult man with Graves' hyperthyroidism.

As for this clonotype: Sequence at one end of the junction differs from germline and may be a read error. The chain is built from TRBV7-6 and TRBJ2-5; 8 bases are shared with TRBD2. CDR1 is SGHVS and CDR2 is FNYEAQ in the germline V gene. There are 14 residues in the CDR3. CDR3 sequence: CASSLAGNSETQYF. DNA of the CDR3: TGTGCCAGCAGTTTAGCGGGAAATTCTGAGACCCAGTACTTC. Full variable domain (missing parts from reference TRBV7-6 and TRBJ2-5): GAGVSQSPRYKVTKRGQDVALRCDPISGHVSLYWYRQALGQGPEFLTYFNYEAQQDKSGLPNDRFSAERPEGSISTLTIQRTEQRDSAMYRCASSLAGNSETQYFGPGTRLLVL.

This clonotype was counted only a few times. This chain uses TRBV5-5 with TRBJ1-5; tentative D call: TRBD1 (6 bases). Trimming stripped 2 bases from V and 6 bases from J, with 15 bases between. The length of the CDR3 is 15 residues. Germline CDR1 SGHKS, CDR2 YYEKEE (reference sequence). The CDR3 DNA is TGTGCCAGCAGCTTTAACAGGGAACTGGGTCAGCCCCAGCATTTT. This translates into CASSFNRELGQPQHF. Looking up the rest from reference TRBV5-5 and TRBJ1-5 gives the full variable domain: DAGVTQSPTHLIKTRGQQVTLRCSPISGHKSVSWYQQVLGQGPQFIFQYYEKEERGRGNFPDRFSARQFPNYSSELNVNALLLGDSALYLCASSFNRELGQPQHFGDGTRLSIL.

This clonotype came up many times. The chain carries TRBV20-1 and TRBJ2-5, with 8 bases fitting TRBD2. V trimming: 1 base; J trimming: 1 base; junction bases outside the gene matches: 5. CDR3 length: 15 amino acids. CDR1 is DFQATT, CDR2 SNEGSKA, per germline (reference sequence). The CDR3 here is CSARGSGGSQETQYF. In nucleotides, the CDR3 is TGCAGTGCTAGAGGCAGCGGGGGATCCCAAGAGACCCAGTACTTC.

The chain couples TRBV6-5 to TRBJ1-1; 7 bases are a match to TRBD1. The CDR3 is made up of 17 amino acids. V was clipped by 2 bases and J by 3 bases; unmatched bases: 12. The germline V gene encodes CDR1 MNHEY and CDR2 SVGAGI. CDR3 region: CASSYPATGQSDTEAFF. The CDR3 DNA is TGTGCCAGCAGTTACCCGGCGACAGGGCAATCGGACACTGAAGCTTTCTTT.

On this clonotype: One base away lies a much larger clone, so this may be a sequencing read error. CDR3 in amino acids: CASSPTPSETQYF. Written as DNA, the CDR3 is TGTGCCAGCAGCCCGACACCCTCGGAGACCCAGTACTTC. V usage is TRBV29-1 and J usage is TRBJ2-5, with unresolved D. This CDR3 contains 13 residues. Per the germline V gene, CDR1 is SQVTM and CDR2 is ANQGSEA.

Remarks on this clonotype: A read error may account for a junction end that differs from germline. The chain uses TRBV5-6 and TRBJ1-1; D remains unclear. The CDR3 has 13 amino acids. The germline gives CDR1 SGHDT, CDR2 YYEEEE. The CDR3 here is CASGLELNTEAFF. The DNA for the CDR3 is TGTGCCAGCGGCTTGGAGTTGAACACTGAAGCTTTCTTT.

This clonotype turned up a few times. J is TRBJ2-7 and V is TRBV20-1, with 10 bases fitting TRBD1. V was pared by 5 bases and J by 0 bases, with 10 bases of the junction left unmatched. The CDR3 consists of 16 residues. The V gene's germline CDR1 is DFQATT and CDR2 SNEGSKA (reference sequence). In DNA form, the CDR3 reads TGCAGTGCTCGAAAACCGGGACAGGGGATCTCCTACGAGCAGTACTTC. This codes for CSARKPGQGISYEQYF.

This clonotype has at least ten counts. This chain connects TRBV10-3 to TRBJ2-7; D unresolved. The CDR3 totals 13 residues. Germline V gives CDR1 ENHRY, CDR2 SYGVKD. Deletions cut 6 bases from V and 0 bases from J, with 9 bases between. CDR3 bases: TGTGCCATCAGCCTGAGGAGCTCCTACGAGCAGTACTTC. This encodes CAISLRSSYEQYF.